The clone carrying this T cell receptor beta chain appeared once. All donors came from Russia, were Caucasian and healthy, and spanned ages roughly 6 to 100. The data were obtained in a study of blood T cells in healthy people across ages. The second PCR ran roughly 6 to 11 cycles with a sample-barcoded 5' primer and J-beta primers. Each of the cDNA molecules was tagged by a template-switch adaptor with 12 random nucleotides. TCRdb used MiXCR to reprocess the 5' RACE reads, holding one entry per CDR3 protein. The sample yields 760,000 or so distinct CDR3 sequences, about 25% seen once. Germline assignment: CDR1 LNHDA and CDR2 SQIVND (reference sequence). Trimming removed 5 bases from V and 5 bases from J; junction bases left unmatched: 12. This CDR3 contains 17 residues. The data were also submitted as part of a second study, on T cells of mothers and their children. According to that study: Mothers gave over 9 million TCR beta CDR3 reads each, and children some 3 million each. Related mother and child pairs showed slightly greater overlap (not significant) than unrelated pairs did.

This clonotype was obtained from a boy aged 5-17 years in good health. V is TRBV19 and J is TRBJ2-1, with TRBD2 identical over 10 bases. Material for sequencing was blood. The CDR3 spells CASSASPGTSDHNEQFF. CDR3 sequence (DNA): TGTGCCAGTAGTGCCAGTCCCGGGACTAGCGACCACAATGAGCAGTTCTTC.